Here is one T cell receptor (beta chain) with its context. The target antigen is unknown. This entry belongs to a study of T cells after yellow fever vaccination. This CDR3 region has 16 residues. Per germline, CDR1 MNHEY and CDR2 SVGEGT. Deletions cut 6 bases from V and 2 bases from J, with 19 bases between. One entry per CDR3 protein results from TCRdb running MiXCR on the 5' RACE reads. The sample yields roughly 330,000 distinct CDR3 sequences, roughly 4.3% seen once. The study's findings and limits: Across the CD4 and CD8 compartments, a small share of clonotypes was present in both.

The TCR was taken from a man between 18 and 35 years old who received the YFV17D yellow fever vaccine. The specimen was PBMCs, collected 5 days after the yellow fever booster vaccination. J is TRBJ2-5 and V is TRBV6-2 or TRBV6-3; D is unclear. The CDR3 coding sequence is TGTGCCAGCAGGCGCCCATGGGCACCCGGGCAAGAGACCCAGTACTTC. It yields the protein CASRRPWAPGQETQYF.